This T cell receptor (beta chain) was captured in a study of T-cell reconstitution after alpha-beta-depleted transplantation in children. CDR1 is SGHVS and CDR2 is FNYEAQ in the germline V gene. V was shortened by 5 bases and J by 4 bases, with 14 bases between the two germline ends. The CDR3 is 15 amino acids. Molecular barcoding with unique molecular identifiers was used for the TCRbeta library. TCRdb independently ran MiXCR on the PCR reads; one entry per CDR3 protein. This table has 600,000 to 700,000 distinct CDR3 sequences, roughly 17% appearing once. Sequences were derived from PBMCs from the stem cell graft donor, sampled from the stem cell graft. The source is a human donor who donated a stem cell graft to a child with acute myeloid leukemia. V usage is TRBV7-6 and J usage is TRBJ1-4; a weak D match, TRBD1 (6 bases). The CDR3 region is CASSIWGRLNEKLFF. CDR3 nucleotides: TGTGCCAGCAGCATTTGGGGGCGACTTAATGAAAAACTGTTTTTT.